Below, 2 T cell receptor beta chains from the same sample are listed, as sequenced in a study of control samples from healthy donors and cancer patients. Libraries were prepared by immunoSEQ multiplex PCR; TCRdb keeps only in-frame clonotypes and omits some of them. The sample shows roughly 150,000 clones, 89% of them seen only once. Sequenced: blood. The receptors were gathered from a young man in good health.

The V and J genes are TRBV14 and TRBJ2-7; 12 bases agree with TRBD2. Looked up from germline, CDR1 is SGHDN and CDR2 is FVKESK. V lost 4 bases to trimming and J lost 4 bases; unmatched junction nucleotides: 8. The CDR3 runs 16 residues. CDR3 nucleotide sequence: TGTGCCAGCAGCCGAAAACCCCTAGCGGGAGGGTACGAGCAGTACTTC. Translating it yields CASSRKPLAGGYEQYF. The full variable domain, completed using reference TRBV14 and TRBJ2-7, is EAGVTQFPSHSVIEKGQTVTLRCDPISGHDNLYWYRRVMGKEIKFLLHFVKESKQDESGMPNNRFLAERTGGTYSTLKVQPAELEDSGVYFCASSRKPLAGGYEQYFGPGTRLTVT.

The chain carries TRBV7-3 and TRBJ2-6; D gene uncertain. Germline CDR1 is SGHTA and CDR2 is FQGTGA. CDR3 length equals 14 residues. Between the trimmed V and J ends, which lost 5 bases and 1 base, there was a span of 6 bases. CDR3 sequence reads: CASSRLSGANVLTF. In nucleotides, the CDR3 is TGTGCCAGCAGCAGGTTATCTGGGGCCAACGTCCTGACTTTC.